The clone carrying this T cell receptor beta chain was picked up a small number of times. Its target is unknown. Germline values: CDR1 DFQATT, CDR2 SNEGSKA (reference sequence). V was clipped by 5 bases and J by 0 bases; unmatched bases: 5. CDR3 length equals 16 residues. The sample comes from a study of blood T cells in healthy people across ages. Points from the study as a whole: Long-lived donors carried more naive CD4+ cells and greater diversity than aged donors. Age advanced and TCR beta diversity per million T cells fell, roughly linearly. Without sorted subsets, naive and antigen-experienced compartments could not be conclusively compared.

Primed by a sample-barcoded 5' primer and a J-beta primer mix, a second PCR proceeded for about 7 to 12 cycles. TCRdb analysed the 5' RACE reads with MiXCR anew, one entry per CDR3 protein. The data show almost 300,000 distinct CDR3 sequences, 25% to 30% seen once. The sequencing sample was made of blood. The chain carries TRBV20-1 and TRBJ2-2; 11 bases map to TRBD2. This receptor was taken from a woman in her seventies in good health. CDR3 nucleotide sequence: TGCAGTGCTGTGACTAGCGGGATCGCGAACACCGGGGAGCTGTTTTTT. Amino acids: CSAVTSGIANTGELFF.